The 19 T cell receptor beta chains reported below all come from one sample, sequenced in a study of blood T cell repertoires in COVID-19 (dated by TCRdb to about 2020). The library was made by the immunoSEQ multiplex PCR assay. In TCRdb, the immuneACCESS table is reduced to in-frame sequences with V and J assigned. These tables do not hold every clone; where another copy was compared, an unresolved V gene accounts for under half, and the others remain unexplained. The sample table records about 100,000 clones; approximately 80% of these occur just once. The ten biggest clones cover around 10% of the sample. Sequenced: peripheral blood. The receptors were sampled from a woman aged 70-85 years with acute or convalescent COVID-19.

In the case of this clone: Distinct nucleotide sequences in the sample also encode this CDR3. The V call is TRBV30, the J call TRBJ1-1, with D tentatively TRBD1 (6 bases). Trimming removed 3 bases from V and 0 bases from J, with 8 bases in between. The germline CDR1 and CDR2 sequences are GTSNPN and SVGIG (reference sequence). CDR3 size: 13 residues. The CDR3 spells CAWSTGLNTEAFF. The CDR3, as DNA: TGTGCCTGGAGCACAGGGCTGAACACTGAAGCTTTCTTT. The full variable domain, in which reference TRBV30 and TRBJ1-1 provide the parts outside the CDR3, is SQTIHQWPATLVQPVGSPLSLECTVEGTSNPNLYWYRQAAGRGLQLLFYSVGIGQISSEVPQNLSASRPQDRQFILSSKKLLLSDSGFYLCAWSTGLNTEAFFGQGTRLTVV.

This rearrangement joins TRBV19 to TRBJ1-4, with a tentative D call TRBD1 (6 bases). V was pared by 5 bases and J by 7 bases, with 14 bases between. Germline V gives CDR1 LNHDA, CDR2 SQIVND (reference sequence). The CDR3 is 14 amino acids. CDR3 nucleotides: TGTGCCAGTAGTCTCCGGGACATGGCTGAAAAACTGTTTTTT. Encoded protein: CASSLRDMAEKLFF.

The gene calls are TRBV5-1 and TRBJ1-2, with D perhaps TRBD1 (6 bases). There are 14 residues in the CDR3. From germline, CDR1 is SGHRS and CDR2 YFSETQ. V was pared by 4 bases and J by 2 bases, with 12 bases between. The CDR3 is CASSPGTPNYGYTF. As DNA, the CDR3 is TGCGCCAGCAGCCCCGGGACACCAAACTATGGCTACACCTTC.

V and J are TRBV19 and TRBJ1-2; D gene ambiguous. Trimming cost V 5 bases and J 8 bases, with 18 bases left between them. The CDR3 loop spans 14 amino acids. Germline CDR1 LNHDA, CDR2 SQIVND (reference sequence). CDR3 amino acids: CASSPPQIPSGYTF. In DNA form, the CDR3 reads TGTGCCAGTAGTCCTCCACAAATCCCGTCGGGCTACACCTTC. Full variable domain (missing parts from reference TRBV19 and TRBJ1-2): DGGITQSPKYLFRKEGQNVTLSCEQNLNHDAMYWYRQDPGQGLRLIYYSQIVNDFQKGDIAEGYSVSREKKESFPLTVTSAQKNPTAFYLCASSPPQIPSGYTFGSGTRLTVV.

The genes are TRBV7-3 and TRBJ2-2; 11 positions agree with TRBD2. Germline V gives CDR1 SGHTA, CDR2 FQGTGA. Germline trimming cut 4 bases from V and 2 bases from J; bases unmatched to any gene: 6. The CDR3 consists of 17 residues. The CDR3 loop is CASSSTGTSGNTGELFF. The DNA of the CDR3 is TGTGCCAGCAGCTCCACCGGGACTAGCGGAAACACCGGGGAGCTGTTTTTT.

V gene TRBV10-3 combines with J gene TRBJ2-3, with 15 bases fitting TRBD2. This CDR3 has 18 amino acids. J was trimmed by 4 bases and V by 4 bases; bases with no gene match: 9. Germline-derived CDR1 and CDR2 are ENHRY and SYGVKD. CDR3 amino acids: CAISVRTSGGAGSDTQYF. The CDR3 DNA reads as TGTGCCATCAGTGTGAGGACTAGCGGGGGGGCCGGGTCAGATACGCAGTATTTT.

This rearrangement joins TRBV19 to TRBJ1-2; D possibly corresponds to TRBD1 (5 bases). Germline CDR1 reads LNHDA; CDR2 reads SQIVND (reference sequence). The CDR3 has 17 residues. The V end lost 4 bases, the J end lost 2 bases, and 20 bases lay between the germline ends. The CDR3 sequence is CASSTQGSGQPNYGYTF. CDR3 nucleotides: TGTGCCAGTAGTACCCAGGGTAGTGGGCAGCCGAACTATGGCTACACCTTC.

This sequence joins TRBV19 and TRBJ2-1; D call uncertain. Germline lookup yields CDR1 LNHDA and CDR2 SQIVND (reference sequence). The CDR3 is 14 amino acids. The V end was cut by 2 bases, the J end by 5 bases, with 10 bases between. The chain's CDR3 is CASSILAGDNEQFF. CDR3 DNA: TGTGCCAGTAGTATATTGGCCGGAGACAATGAGCAGTTCTTC.

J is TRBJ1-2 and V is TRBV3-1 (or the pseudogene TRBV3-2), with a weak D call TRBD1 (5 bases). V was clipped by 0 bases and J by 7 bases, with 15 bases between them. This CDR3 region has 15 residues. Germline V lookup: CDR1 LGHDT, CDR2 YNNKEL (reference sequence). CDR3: CASSQDAGGWSGYTF. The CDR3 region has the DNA TGTGCCAGCAGCCAAGACGCGGGGGGTTGGTCTGGCTACACCTTC.

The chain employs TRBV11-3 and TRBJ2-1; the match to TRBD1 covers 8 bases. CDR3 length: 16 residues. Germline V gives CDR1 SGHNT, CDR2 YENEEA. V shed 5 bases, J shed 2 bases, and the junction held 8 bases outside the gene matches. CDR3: CASSRGQGIPYNEQFF. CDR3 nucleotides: TGTGCCAGCAGCCGCGGACAGGGAATACCCTACAATGAGCAGTTCTTC.

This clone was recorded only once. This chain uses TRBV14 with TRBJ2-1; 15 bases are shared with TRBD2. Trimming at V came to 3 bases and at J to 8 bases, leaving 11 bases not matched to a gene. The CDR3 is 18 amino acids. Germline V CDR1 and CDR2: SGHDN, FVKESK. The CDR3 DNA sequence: TGTGCCAGCAGCCACCCCGCTGGGACTAGCGGGGGGTCGGATGAGCAGTTCTTC. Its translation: CASSHPAGTSGGSDEQFF.

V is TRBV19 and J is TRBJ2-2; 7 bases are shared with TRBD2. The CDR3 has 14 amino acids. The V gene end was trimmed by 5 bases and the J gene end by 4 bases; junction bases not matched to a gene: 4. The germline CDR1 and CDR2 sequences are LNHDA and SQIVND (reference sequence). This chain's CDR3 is CASSPGGGTGELFF. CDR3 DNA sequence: TGTGCCAGTAGTCCGGGGGGAGGCACCGGGGAGCTGTTTTTT.

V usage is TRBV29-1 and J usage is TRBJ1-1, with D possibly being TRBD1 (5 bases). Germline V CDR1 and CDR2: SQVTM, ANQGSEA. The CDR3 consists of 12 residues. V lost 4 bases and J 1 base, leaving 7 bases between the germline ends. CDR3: CSVGGQNTEAFF. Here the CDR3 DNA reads TGCAGCGTTGGGGGCCAGAACACTGAAGCTTTCTTT.

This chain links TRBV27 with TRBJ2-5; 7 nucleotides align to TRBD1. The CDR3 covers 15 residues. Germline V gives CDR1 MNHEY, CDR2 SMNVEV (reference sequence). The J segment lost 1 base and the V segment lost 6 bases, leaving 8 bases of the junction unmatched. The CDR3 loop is CASSPLGTVQETQYF. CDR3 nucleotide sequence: TGTGCCAGCAGCCCTCTTGGGACAGTCCAAGAGACCCAGTACTTC.

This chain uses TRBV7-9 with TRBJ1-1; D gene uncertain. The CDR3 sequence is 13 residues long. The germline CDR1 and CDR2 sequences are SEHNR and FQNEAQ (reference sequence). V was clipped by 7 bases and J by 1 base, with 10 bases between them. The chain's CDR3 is CASIGEGNTEAFF. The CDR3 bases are TGTGCCAGCATCGGTGAGGGGAACACTGAAGCTTTCTTT. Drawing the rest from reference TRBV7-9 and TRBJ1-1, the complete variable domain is DTGVSQNPRHKITKRGQNVTFRCDPISEHNRLYWYRQTLGQGPEFLTYFQNEAQLEKSRLLSDRFSAERPKGSFSTLEIQRTEQGDSAMYLCASIGEGNTEAFFGQGTRLTVV.

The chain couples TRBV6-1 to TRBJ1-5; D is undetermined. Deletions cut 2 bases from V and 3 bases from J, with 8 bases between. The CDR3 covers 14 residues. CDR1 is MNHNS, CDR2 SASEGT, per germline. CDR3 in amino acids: CASSETSYNQPQHF. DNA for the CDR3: TGTGCCAGCAGTGAAACGTCCTACAATCAGCCCCAGCATTTT.

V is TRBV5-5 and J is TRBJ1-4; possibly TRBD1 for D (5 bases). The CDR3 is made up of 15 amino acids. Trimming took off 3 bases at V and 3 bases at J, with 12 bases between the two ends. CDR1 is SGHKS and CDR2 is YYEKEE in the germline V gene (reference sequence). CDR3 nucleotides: TGTGCCAGCAGCTCTCAGGCGGGGCCTAATGAAAAACTGTTTTTT. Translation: CASSSQAGPNEKLFF.

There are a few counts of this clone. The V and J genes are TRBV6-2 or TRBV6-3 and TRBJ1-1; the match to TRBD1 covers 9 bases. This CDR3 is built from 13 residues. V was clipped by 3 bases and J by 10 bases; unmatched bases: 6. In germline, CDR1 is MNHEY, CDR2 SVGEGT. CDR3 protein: CASSYGTGSVAFF. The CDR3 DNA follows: TGTGCCAGCAGTTATGGGACAGGGTCCGTAGCTTTCTTT.

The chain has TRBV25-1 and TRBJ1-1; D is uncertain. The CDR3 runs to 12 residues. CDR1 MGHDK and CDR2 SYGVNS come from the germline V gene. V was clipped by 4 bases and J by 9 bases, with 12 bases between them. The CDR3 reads CASSGLPGKAFF. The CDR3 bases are TGTGCCAGCAGTGGACTGCCCGGTAAAGCTTTCTTT.